This paragraph reports one T cell receptor beta chain. Its antigen remains unidentified. This sample was taken from a study of OX40 agonist ivuxolimab in advanced cancers. V shed 2 bases and J shed 7 bases, with 16 bases lying between them. The CDR3 runs to 15 residues. Germline V gives CDR1 MDHEN, CDR2 SYDVKM. Broader study findings: Relative to CD4+, CD8+ T cells held more expanded clones on average. Among the lowest levels of clonal expansion were found in partial responders at 0.1-3.0 mg/kg.

Peripheral blood came from all dose cohorts at three timepoints. The assay was immunoSEQ multiplex PCR, and TCRdb's table has in-frame clones only and misses some. This sample has fewer than 60,000 clones, with 90% to 95% found just once. The V call is TRBV28, the J call TRBJ2-3; possibly TRBD2 for D (5 bases). The clonotype comes from an adult with an advanced solid tumor such as melanoma, head and neck, liver or kidney cancer. Sequences were derived from CD4+ or CD8+ T cells sorted from blood, sampled in a trial of the OX40 agonist ivuxolimab. CDR3 amino acids: CASSLPGSLGYTQYF. CDR3 coding DNA: TGTGCCAGCAGTTTACCGGGGTCCCTCGGGTATACGCAGTATTTT.